The 8 T cell receptor beta chains below were found in one sample sequenced in a study of cytomegalovirus exposure and HLA in healthy donors. The primer mix had 60 Vbeta and 13 Jbeta primers. The method was immunoSEQ multiplex PCR; TCRdb's version includes in-frame clones alone and lacks a portion of them. The table lists approximately 100,000 clones, roughly 85% of them singletons. Sequenced sample: PBMCs. These receptors were collected from a middle-aged woman in good health and CMV-seronegative.

The genes are TRBV7-2 and TRBJ2-1, with TRBD2 matching over 10 bases. The trim removed 2 bases at V and 7 bases at J, leaving 8 bases unmatched. This CDR3 comprises 16 residues. Germline V gene data show CDR1 as SGHTA and CDR2 as FQGNSA. The CDR3 sequence: CASSLSSGGARNEQFF. The CDR3 nucleotides read TGTGCCAGCAGCTTATCCAGCGGGGGGGCAAGGAATGAGCAGTTCTTC.

This clone appeared once. The genes are TRBV18 and TRBJ2-3; 7 positions match TRBD2. Germline assignment: CDR1 KGHSH and CDR2 LQKENI. With 6 bases clipped from V and 2 bases from J, the junction kept 5 bases outside the gene matches. This CDR3 contains 14 residues. This chain's CDR3 is CASSYGTITDTQYF. CDR3 in DNA: TGTGCCAGCTCGTATGGGACTATCACAGATACGCAGTATTTT.

The chain couples TRBV9 to TRBJ1-1; TRBD1 matches at 8 bases. V lost 1 base, J lost 4 bases, and 9 bases stayed unmatched. The CDR3 sequence is 16 residues long. Looked up from germline, CDR1 is SGDLS and CDR2 is YYNGEE. CDR3 coding DNA: TGTGCCAGCAGCGTATTACCCGGACAGGGAGGCACTGAAGCTTTCTTT. This translates into CASSVLPGQGGTEAFF.

The chain joins TRBV6-1 to TRBJ1-6; D is unclear. Trimming cost V 4 bases and J 0 bases, with 7 bases left between them. The CDR3 length is 15 residues. Germline V gene sequence: CDR1 MNHNS, CDR2 SASEGT. The CDR3 is CASSGGSSYNSPLHF. In DNA, the CDR3 is TGTGCCAGCAGTGGCGGGAGCTCCTATAATTCACCCCTCCACTTT.

This clone appeared a few times. The chain combines TRBV29-1 with TRBJ2-7; weak D call: TRBD1 (5 bases). V was shortened by 7 bases and J by 3 bases, with 16 bases between the two germline ends. Per germline, CDR1 SQVTM and CDR2 ANQGSEA. This CDR3 contains 13 residues. The chain's CDR3 is CSAHSSQGYEQYF. CDR3 in DNA: TGCAGCGCCCATTCGTCCCAGGGCTACGAGCAGTACTTC.

V gene TRBV7-8 combines with J gene TRBJ1-5; D unresolved. Deletions cut 4 bases from V and 2 bases from J, with 18 bases between. Germline CDR1 reads SGHVS; CDR2 reads FQNEAQ. This CDR3 has 17 residues. The DNA for the CDR3 is TGTGCCAGCAGCTCCGACCGTATCGGGGTTGGCAATCAGCCCCAGCATTTT. Amino acid sequence: CASSSDRIGVGNQPQHF.

CDR3 sequence reads: CASSAGQAPRETQYF. DNA of the CDR3: TGTGCCAGCAGCGCGGGACAGGCCCCTCGAGAGACCCAGTACTTC. The chain carries TRBV7-8 and TRBJ2-5; 8 bases fit TRBD1. The germline V gene has CDR1 SGHVS and CDR2 FQNEAQ. The CDR3 consists of 15 residues. The ends lost 5 bases at V and 4 bases at J; junction bases unmatched: 9. Full variable domain (rest looked up from reference TRBV7-8 and TRBJ2-5): GAGVSQSPRYKVAKRGQDVALRCDPISGHVSLFWYQQALGQGPEFLTYFQNEAQLDKSGLPSDRFFAERPEGSVSTLKIQRTQQEDSAVYLCASSAGQAPRETQYFGPGTRLLVL.

The V and J genes are TRBV4-1 and TRBJ1-5; a weak D match, TRBD1 (6 bases). Trimming removed 0 bases from V and 7 bases from J, with 13 bases in between. CDR3 size: 15 residues. In germline, CDR1 is MGHRA, CDR2 YSYEKL. DNA of the CDR3: TGCGCCAGCAGCCAAGATGGGACATCGGGACAGCCCCAGCATTTT. It encodes CASSQDGTSGQPQHF.